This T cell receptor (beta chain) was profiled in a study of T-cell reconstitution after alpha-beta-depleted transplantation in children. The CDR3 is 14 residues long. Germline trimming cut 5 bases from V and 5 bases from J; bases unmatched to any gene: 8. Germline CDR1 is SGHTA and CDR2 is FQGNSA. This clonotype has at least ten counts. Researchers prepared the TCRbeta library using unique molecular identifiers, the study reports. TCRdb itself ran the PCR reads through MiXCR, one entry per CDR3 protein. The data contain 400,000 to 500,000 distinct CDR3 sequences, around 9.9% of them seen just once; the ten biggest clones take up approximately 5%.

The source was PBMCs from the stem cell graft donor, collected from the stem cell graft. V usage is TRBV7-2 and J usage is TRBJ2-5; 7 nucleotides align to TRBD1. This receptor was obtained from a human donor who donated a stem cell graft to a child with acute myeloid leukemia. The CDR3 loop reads CASSPTGVYETQYF. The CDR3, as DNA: TGTGCCAGCAGCCCAACAGGGGTTTATGAGACCCAGTACTTC.